The present entry profiles one T cell receptor beta chain with its context. Sequencing used immunoSEQ multiplex PCR; TCRdb keeps in-frame clones, though not all of them. Of tens of thousands of clones listed, approximately 91% are singletons. This sample is part of a study of T cell changes during pregnancy in multiple sclerosis. Per the germline V gene, CDR1 is SGDLS and CDR2 is YYNGEE. With 4 bases removed from V and 6 bases from J, the gap between germline ends came to 14 bases. CDR3 size: 13 residues. This receptor was identified in a female donor with multiple sclerosis, enrolled in a pregnancy study. The chain joins TRBV9 to TRBJ2-7; D perhaps matches TRBD1 (5 bases). Here the sequenced sample was CD4+ T cells from peripheral blood mononuclear cells, taken in the first trimester of pregnancy. The CDR3 bases are TGTGCCAGCAGCCATAATCAGGGCGGCGAGCAGTACTTC. The encoded protein is CASSHNQGGEQYF.